This T cell receptor beta chain originates from a study of cytotoxic CD8 clonotypes in ibrutinib-treated CLL. Study results and caveats: Clonality rose at ibrutinib response, held steady in sustained remission, and fell toward baseline at progression. At baseline, clonality was higher than in age-matched healthy donors and correlated with CD8+ counts. Public clonotypes (which were uncommon) either contracted or remained stable on treatment.

Sequenced by immunoSEQ multiplex PCR; TCRdb stores in-frame clones only, minus some. Of about 76,000 clones listed, 75% to 90% were seen once; the top ten hold 35% to 45%. V dropped 0 bases and J dropped 5 bases, with 11 bases sitting between them. The germline gives CDR1 SGHDT, CDR2 YYEEEE. The CDR3 covers 14 residues. Turning to this clone: Its antigen is currently unknown.

The chain links TRBV5-6 to TRBJ2-5, with TRBD1 as a possible D gene (5 bases). This receptor was obtained from a human donor with chronic lymphocytic leukemia. The material was PBMCs, obtained after 24 months of ibrutinib treatment. The CDR3 DNA follows: TGTGCCAGCAGCTTGGAGCAGGGATCGGAGACCCAGTACTTC. Translation gives CASSLEQGSETQYF. The full variable domain, its missing parts supplied by reference TRBV5-6 and TRBJ2-5, is DAGVTQSPTHLIKTRGQQVTLRCSPKSGHDTVSWYQQALGQGPQFIFQYYEEEERQRGNFPDRFSGHQFPNYSSELNVNALLLGDSALYLCASSLEQGSETQYFGPGTRLLVL.